This T cell receptor (beta chain) was sequenced during a study of T-cell reconstitution after alpha-beta-depleted transplantation in children. There are a few counts of this clonotype. A library of TCRbeta sequences, prepared with unique molecular identifiers, was generated. TCRdb analysed the PCR reads with MiXCR anew, one entry per CDR3 protein. The table records fewer than 250,000 distinct CDR3 sequences, 17% of them present only once. The V end was cut by 4 bases, the J end by 0 bases, with 11 bases between. The V gene's germline CDR1 is SGHRS and CDR2 YFSETQ. The CDR3 covers 14 residues. V and J are TRBV5-1 and TRBJ2-7; weak D call: TRBD1 (5 bases). Sample: PBMCs, mostly from graft donor cells, taken 360 days after TCRalphabeta/CD19-depleted stem cell transplant. This TCR came from a male patient between 2 and 15 years old who had a stem cell transplant for acute lymphoblastic leukemia, so the T cells may come from the graft donor. DNA for the CDR3: TGCGCCAGCAGCAGAAGGGGTTACTCCTACGAGCAGTACTTC. Translating it yields CASSRRGYSYEQYF.